The clone carrying this T cell receptor (beta chain) ranks as medium-sized. What it recognizes is unknown. These data are taken from a study of OX40 agonist ivuxolimab in advanced cancers. TCRdb keeps only in-frame clones here, not all; method: immunoSEQ multiplex PCR. The table shows more than 35,000 clones, with approximately 80% occurring only once. Study outcomes and limitations: CD8+ T cells showed, on average, more clonal expansion than CD4+ cells.

The CDR3 has 13 amino acids. The germline gives CDR1 SQVTM, CDR2 ANQGSEA. V was clipped by 5 bases and J by 4 bases; unmatched bases: 7. Sampled blood was obtained at baseline, cycle 4 day 1, and cycle 7 day 1. This chain links TRBV29-1 with TRBJ2-7; TRBD2 matches 8 bases. This specimen was CD4+ or CD8+ T cells sorted from blood, taken in a trial of the OX40 agonist ivuxolimab. This clonotype was sampled from an adult with an advanced solid tumor such as melanoma, head and neck, liver or kidney cancer. The CDR3 is CSVKGLGVYEQYF. Written as DNA, the CDR3 is TGCAGCGTTAAGGGACTAGGGGTATACGAGCAGTACTTC.